This is a list of T cell receptor beta chains from one sample in a study of blood T cell repertoires in COVID-19. Libraries were prepared by immunoSEQ multiplex PCR; TCRdb keeps only in-frame clonotypes and omits some of them. The sample holds hundreds of thousands of clones; roughly 89% are singletons and the top ten take under 3.5%. The sequenced sample was peripheral blood. These receptors all come from a woman between 18 and 30 years old who had recovered from COVID-19. CDR3s include the opening cysteine and the closing phenylalanine or tryptophan. The D gene is left open where the match is weak. Size tells how often a clone was seen (once, few, many) or the class of an expanded clone, and some rows leave it out.

abundance: NA; v_gene: TRBV11-2; len: 16; j_gene: TRBJ1-3; d_gene: TRBD1; CDR3aa: CASSKWDRDSGNTIYF; CDR3nt: TGTGCCAGCAGCAAATGGGACAGGGACTCTGGAAACACCATATATTTT
abundance: NA; v_gene: TRBV9; len: 13; j_gene: TRBJ2-1; d_gene: TRBD2; CDR3aa: CASSAGTSGAEFF; CDR3nt: TGTGCCAGCAGCGCCGGGACTAGCGGGGCGGAGTTCTTC
abundance: once; v_gene: TRBV18; len: 13; j_gene: TRBJ2-1; d_gene: NA; CDR3aa: CASSPDVGLPPVF; CDR3nt: TGTGCCAGCTCACCCGACGTGGGACTCCCTCCAGTCTTC
abundance: once; v_gene: TRBV11-2; len: 15; j_gene: TRBJ2-3; d_gene: TRBD2; CDR3aa: CTSSPPAGRKTLQYF; CDR3nt: TGTACCAGCAGCCCCCCAGCGGGACGGAAAACTCTGCAGTATTTT
abundance: NA; v_gene: TRBV7-6; len: 16; j_gene: TRBJ1-3; d_gene: TRBD1; CDR3aa: CASSWRDRVSGNTIYF; CDR3nt: TGTGCCAGCAGCTGGCGGGACAGAGTCTCTGGAAACACCATATATTTT
abundance: NA; v_gene: TRBV7-8; len: 15; j_gene: TRBJ2-1; d_gene: TRBD2; CDR3aa: CASSLELAGINEQFF; CDR3nt: TGTGCCAGCAGCTTAGAACTAGCGGGAATAAATGAGCAGTTCTTC
abundance: NA; v_gene: TRBV7-6; len: 18; j_gene: TRBJ2-2; d_gene: TRBD1; CDR3aa: CASSLEPQDRGHTGELFF; CDR3nt: TGTGCCAGCAGCTTAGAACCCCAGGACAGGGGGCACACCGGGGAGCTGTTTTTT
abundance: NA; v_gene: TRBV30; len: 15; j_gene: TRBJ1-1; d_gene: NA; CDR3aa: CAWSARDRGATEAFF; CDR3nt: TGTGCCTGGAGTGCCCGGGACCGGGGGGCCACTGAAGCTTTCTTT
abundance: NA; v_gene: TRBV5-1; len: 15; j_gene: TRBJ2-2; d_gene: TRBD1; CDR3aa: CASSWGTGVGGELFF; CDR3nt: TGCGCCAGCAGCTGGGGGACAGGGGTCGGCGGGGAGCTGTTTTTT
abundance: NA; v_gene: TRBV24-1; len: 14; j_gene: TRBJ1-2; d_gene: NA; CDR3aa: CATSDFGYGYGYTF; CDR3nt: TGTGCCACCAGTGATTTCGGGTACGGCTATGGCTACACCTTC
abundance: NA; v_gene: TRBV11-3; len: 12; j_gene: TRBJ1-5; d_gene: NA; CDR3aa: CASSPGGGPQHF; CDR3nt: TGTGCCAGCAGCCCGGGGGGAGGGCCCCAGCATTTT
abundance: once; v_gene: TRBV18; len: 14; j_gene: TRBJ1-2; d_gene: TRBD1; CDR3aa: CASSPSRDSNGYTF; CDR3nt: TGTGCCAGCTCACCATCCCGGGACAGTAATGGCTACACCTTC
abundance: once; v_gene: TRBV7-9; len: 18; j_gene: TRBJ2-3; d_gene: TRBD1; CDR3aa: CASSRNATGAISTDTQYF; CDR3nt: TGTGCCAGCAGCCGGAATGCGACAGGGGCGATTAGCACAGATACGCAGTATTTT
abundance: NA; v_gene: TRBV18; len: 14; j_gene: TRBJ1-1; d_gene: NA; CDR3aa: CASLPGGGGTEAFF; CDR3nt: TGTGCCAGCTTACCGGGAGGGGGAGGGACTGAAGCTTTCTTT
abundance: NA; v_gene: TRBV5-1; len: 14; j_gene: TRBJ2-2; d_gene: NA; CDR3aa: CASSLDANTGELFF; CDR3nt: TGCGCCAGCAGCCTAGACGCGAACACCGGGGAGCTGTTTTTT
abundance: NA; v_gene: TRBV11-2; len: 11; j_gene: TRBJ1-4; d_gene: NA; CDR3aa: CASRLEEKLFF; CDR3nt: TGTGCCAGCAGGCTCGAGGAAAAACTGTTTTTT
abundance: NA; v_gene: TRBV20-1; len: 11; j_gene: TRBJ2-1; d_gene: TRBD2; CDR3aa: CSAGTSWEQFF; CDR3nt: TGCAGTGCTGGGACTAGTTGGGAGCAGTTCTTC
abundance: NA; v_gene: TRBV27; len: 16; j_gene: TRBJ1-1; d_gene: NA; CDR3aa: CASSLFPGGANTEAFF; CDR3nt: TGTGCCAGCAGTTTATTCCCCGGGGGAGCAAACACTGAAGCTTTCTTT
abundance: NA; v_gene: TRBV19; len: 13; j_gene: TRBJ1-5; d_gene: TRBD1; CDR3aa: CASADRVGQPQHF; CDR3nt: TGTGCCAGTGCGGACAGGGTAGGGCAGCCCCAGCATTTT
abundance: once; v_gene: TRBV7-2; len: 15; j_gene: TRBJ1-1; d_gene: TRBD1; CDR3aa: CASSPGQIMNTEAFF; CDR3nt: TGTGCCAGCAGCCCGGGACAGATCATGAACACTGAAGCTTTCTTT
abundance: NA; v_gene: TRBV6-5; len: 15; j_gene: TRBJ2-1; d_gene: NA; CDR3aa: CASSSGAPSYNEQFF; CDR3nt: TGTGCCAGCAGCTCAGGGGCGCCGTCCTACAATGAGCAGTTCTTC
abundance: once; v_gene: TRBV5-4; len: 14; j_gene: TRBJ2-3; d_gene: NA; CDR3aa: CASSVKGYTDTQYF; CDR3nt: TGTGCCAGCAGCGTGAAGGGGTACACAGATACGCAGTATTTT
abundance: NA; v_gene: TRBV20-1; len: 12; j_gene: TRBJ2-3; d_gene: NA; CDR3aa: CSASPGPDTQYF; CDR3nt: TGCAGTGCTAGTCCGGGTCCAGATACGCAGTATTTT
abundance: NA; v_gene: TRBV7-9; len: 15; j_gene: TRBJ1-1; d_gene: NA; CDR3aa: CASSPPIRGHTEAFF; CDR3nt: TGTGCCAGCAGCCCCCCCATTCGCGGGCACACTGAAGCTTTCTTT
abundance: NA; v_gene: TRBV18; len: 16; j_gene: TRBJ2-4; d_gene: NA; CDR3aa: CASSPRQAGVVDIQYF; CDR3nt: TGTGCCAGCTCACCCCGACAGGCGGGGGTGGTGGACATTCAGTACTTC
abundance: few; v_gene: TRBV19; len: 16; j_gene: TRBJ1-4; d_gene: TRBD1; CDR3aa: CASSIVPGQGSEKLFF; CDR3nt: TGTGCCAGTAGTATAGTACCGGGACAGGGAAGTGAAAAACTGTTTTTT
abundance: NA; v_gene: TRBV18; len: 18; j_gene: TRBJ1-5; d_gene: TRBD1; CDR3aa: CASSRLGTGGISNQPQHF; CDR3nt: TGTGCCAGCTCACGCCTCGGGACAGGGGGGATTAGCAATCAGCCCCAGCATTTT
abundance: NA; v_gene: TRBV15; len: 17; j_gene: TRBJ2-1; d_gene: TRBD1; CDR3aa: CATSRERQGAAYNEQFF; CDR3nt: TGTGCCACCAGCAGAGAACGACAGGGGGCTGCCTACAATGAGCAGTTCTTC
abundance: NA; v_gene: TRBV11-2; len: 13; j_gene: TRBJ1-4; d_gene: NA; CDR3aa: CASSFKESSKLFF; CDR3nt: TGTGCCAGCAGCTTCAAAGAGTCGTCAAAACTGTTTTTT
abundance: NA; v_gene: TRBV10-1; len: 16; j_gene: TRBJ1-5; d_gene: TRBD1; CDR3aa: CASRAPTGGHNQPQHF; CDR3nt: TGCGCCAGCAGAGCTCCCACAGGGGGCCACAATCAGCCCCAGCATTTT
abundance: NA; v_gene: TRBV7-6; len: 16; j_gene: TRBJ2-5; d_gene: NA; CDR3aa: CASSRRGGGAGKTQYF; CDR3nt: TGTGCCAGCAGCCGCCGAGGTGGGGGCGCTGGAAAGACCCAGTACTTC
abundance: NA; v_gene: TRBV9; len: 16; j_gene: TRBJ1-1; d_gene: NA; CDR3aa: CASSAGDILRNTEAFF; CDR3nt: TGTGCCAGCAGCGCCGGGGACATCCTGAGGAACACTGAAGCTTTCTTT
abundance: NA; v_gene: TRBV7-8; len: 13; j_gene: TRBJ2-5; d_gene: NA; CDR3aa: CASSLEVSETQYF; CDR3nt: TGTGCCAGCAGCTTAGAGGTTAGCGAGACCCAGTACTTC
abundance: once; v_gene: TRBV11-2; len: 14; j_gene: TRBJ1-2; d_gene: NA; CDR3aa: CASSPGGGGYGYTF; CDR3nt: TGTGCCAGCAGCCCCGGGGGCGGGGGCTATGGCTACACCTTC
abundance: NA; v_gene: TRBV2; len: 16; j_gene: TRBJ2-3; d_gene: TRBD2; CDR3aa: CASSEWTSGRSDTQYF; CDR3nt: TGTGCCAGCAGTGAATGGACTAGCGGGAGATCAGATACGCAGTATTTT
abundance: once; v_gene: TRBV24-1; len: 16; j_gene: TRBJ2-1; d_gene: NA; CDR3aa: CATSDVDRSSYNEQFF; CDR3nt: TGTGCCACCAGTGACGTAGACAGGAGCTCCTACAATGAGCAGTTCTTC
abundance: NA; v_gene: TRBV7-9; len: 17; j_gene: TRBJ1-6; d_gene: TRBD1; CDR3aa: CASSPGTGLIIGSPLHF; CDR3nt: TGTGCCAGCAGCCCAGGGACAGGGCTCATTATTGGTTCACCCCTCCACTTT
abundance: NA; v_gene: TRBV20-1; len: 14; j_gene: TRBJ2-1; d_gene: NA; CDR3aa: CSASKASFLNEQFF; CDR3nt: TGCAGTGCTAGTAAGGCTAGCTTCCTCAATGAGCAGTTCTTC
abundance: NA; v_gene: TRBV9; len: 14; j_gene: TRBJ2-2; d_gene: NA; CDR3aa: CASNFRGNTGELFF; CDR3nt: TGTGCCAGCAACTTTAGGGGGAACACCGGGGAGCTGTTTTTT
abundance: NA; v_gene: TRBV20-1; len: 11; j_gene: TRBJ2-3; d_gene: NA; CDR3aa: CSSGAADTQYF; CDR3nt: TGCAGTTCTGGGGCGGCAGATACGCAGTATTTT
abundance: NA; v_gene: TRBV5-1; len: 14; j_gene: TRBJ1-1; d_gene: NA; CDR3aa: CASYKLTDNTEAFF; CDR3nt: TGCGCCAGCTATAAGTTGACAGATAACACTGAAGCTTTCTTT
abundance: NA; v_gene: TRBV24-1; len: 15; j_gene: TRBJ1-5; d_gene: NA; CDR3aa: CATSDPRGGNQPQHF; CDR3nt: TGTGCCACCAGTGACCCGCGGGGGGGCAATCAGCCCCAGCATTTT
abundance: NA; v_gene: TRBV19; len: 16; j_gene: TRBJ2-1; d_gene: TRBD1; CDR3aa: CASSAYRDSRSGEQFF; CDR3nt: TGTGCCAGTAGTGCTTACCGGGACAGCCGTTCGGGTGAGCAGTTCTTC
abundance: NA; v_gene: TRBV10-3; len: 17; j_gene: TRBJ2-1; d_gene: TRBD2; CDR3aa: CATKTTSGRSSYNEQFF; CDR3nt: TGTGCCACCAAAACGACTAGCGGCCGGAGCTCCTACAATGAGCAGTTCTTC
abundance: few; v_gene: TRBV5-4; len: 15; j_gene: TRBJ2-1; d_gene: TRBD1; CDR3aa: CASSWGTASYNEQFF; CDR3nt: TGTGCCAGCAGCTGGGGGACAGCATCCTACAATGAGCAGTTCTTC
abundance: NA; v_gene: TRBV6-5; len: 15; j_gene: TRBJ2-3; d_gene: NA; CDR3aa: CASSSPGSSTDTQYF; CDR3nt: TGTGCCAGCAGTTCGCCAGGATCTAGCACAGATACGCAGTATTTT
abundance: few; v_gene: TRBV6-1; len: 15; j_gene: TRBJ2-1; d_gene: TRBD2; CDR3aa: CASSEDPSGSNEQFF; CDR3nt: TGTGCCAGCAGTGAAGATCCTAGCGGGAGTAATGAGCAGTTCTTC
abundance: NA; v_gene: TRBV7-6; len: 15; j_gene: TRBJ2-1; d_gene: TRBD2; CDR3aa: CASSLASSGGNEQFF; CDR3nt: TGTGCCAGCAGCTTAGCGTCTAGCGGGGGCAATGAGCAGTTCTTC
abundance: NA; v_gene: TRBV6-5; len: 15; j_gene: TRBJ1-5; d_gene: NA; CDR3aa: CASSYSLADNQPQHF; CDR3nt: TGTGCCAGCAGTTACTCTTTGGCGGACAATCAGCCCCAGCATTTT
abundance: NA; v_gene: TRBV7-2; len: 15; j_gene: TRBJ1-2; d_gene: TRBD1; CDR3aa: CASSWGTGDNYGYTF; CDR3nt: TGTGCCAGCAGCTGGGGGACAGGGGACAACTATGGCTACACCTTC
abundance: once; v_gene: TRBV5-6; len: 15; j_gene: TRBJ2-5; d_gene: TRBD2; CDR3aa: CASSLLAGGLETQYF; CDR3nt: TGTGCCAGCAGCTTGTTAGCGGGAGGTCTAGAGACCCAGTACTTC
abundance: NA; v_gene: TRBV19; len: 15; j_gene: TRBJ2-1; d_gene: TRBD2; CDR3aa: CASSRSGLAYNEQFF; CDR3nt: TGTGCCAGTAGTCGTTCGGGACTAGCCTACAATGAGCAGTTCTTC
abundance: NA; v_gene: TRBV7-9; len: 16; j_gene: TRBJ1-1; d_gene: TRBD1; CDR3aa: CASSSQEQGEVTEAFF; CDR3nt: TGTGCCAGCAGCTCACAGGAGCAGGGGGAGGTCACTGAAGCTTTCTTT